The 21 T cell receptor beta chains reported below all come from one sample, sequenced in a study of T-cell memory formation after mild COVID-19. TCRdb redid the calling of the 5' RACE reads with MiXCR, one entry per CDR3 protein. The table shows fewer than 650,000 distinct CDR3 sequences, with about 20% occurring only once. The sequenced sample was PBMCs or a T cell subset sorted from them (not recorded which). The receptors derive from an adult woman who had mild COVID-19 (a few samples of this study predate the infection). Cell type and time point are not known.

The CDR3 here is CASSQLWGQLLDNEQFF. CDR3 coding DNA: TGCGCCAGCAGCCAGTTGTGGGGACAGCTCCTAGACAATGAGCAGTTCTTC. The V and J genes are TRBV5-1 and TRBJ2-1, with 7 nucleotides matching TRBD1. The CDR3 loop spans 17 amino acids. Germline V gives CDR1 SGHRS, CDR2 YFSETQ. V dropped 4 bases and J dropped 5; count of bases not matched to a gene: 15.

The V and J genes are TRBV4-1 and TRBJ1-2; no clear D. Trimming removed 1 base at V and 6 bases at J, with 15 bases between. Germline V CDR1 and CDR2: MGHRA, YSYEKL. This CDR3 is built from 15 residues. The CDR3 coding sequence is TGCGCCAGCAGCCAAGGACTCGAATGGGTTGATGGCTACACCTTC. It codes for CASSQGLEWVDGYTF.

This chain links TRBV14 with TRBJ2-1; D is possibly TRBD2 (6 bases). Germline V gene lookup returns CDR1 SGHDN and CDR2 FVKESK. CDR3 length: 17 residues. V dropped 4 bases and J dropped 8 bases, with 24 bases sitting between them. The CDR3 nucleotides read TGTGCCAGCAGCCCCGAAACCCTCACGGGAGTCTCCGATGAGCAGTTCTTC. This encodes CASSPETLTGVSDEQFF.

This clonotype was counted only a few times. This rearrangement joins TRBV2 to TRBJ1-2, with D perhaps TRBD1 (6 bases). Germline CDR1 and CDR2: SNHLY and FYNNEI. V lost 11 bases to trimming and J lost 8 bases, with 21 bases between them. There are 13 residues in the CDR3. The CDR3 sequence: CAEGEMTGTGYTF. CDR3 DNA: TGTGCCGAGGGCGAAATGACAGGCACAGGCTACACCTTC.

The chain is built from TRBV5-1 and TRBJ2-1, with D tentatively TRBD1 (6 bases). Deletions cut 1 base from V and 8 bases from J, with 13 bases between. CDR3 length equals 14 residues. Germline CDR1 SGHRS, CDR2 YFSETQ. Here the CDR3 reads CASSLFRTADEQFF. The CDR3 DNA is TGCGCCAGCAGCTTGTTTCGGACAGCGGATGAGCAGTTCTTC.

V usage is TRBV12-3 or TRBV12-4 and J usage is TRBJ1-1; D not certain. This CDR3 has 14 residues. Trimming removed 1 base from V and 6 bases from J, with 12 bases in between. The CDR3 region has the DNA TGTGCCAGCAGTTTAGGGCACGACGGGGCTGAAGCTTTCTTT. It encodes CASSLGHDGAEAFF.

A note on this clonotype: Its ends do not fully match the called genes, so a read error is possible. The J gene is TRBJ1-1, the V gene TRBV3-1, with a tentative D call TRBD1 (6 bases). The CDR3 totals 15 residues. Germline CDR1 is LGHDT and CDR2 is YNNKEL (reference sequence). CDR3 nucleotides: TGTGCCAGCAGCTTAGGCGGACAGTTGAAGACTGAAGCTTTCTTT. Its protein product is CASSLGGQLKTEAFF.

The genes are TRBV2 and TRBJ1-2; TRBD1 matches 8 bases. The CDR3 length is 14 residues. V lost 1 base to trimming and J lost 7 bases; unmatched junction nucleotides: 5. Germline V gene lookup returns CDR1 SNHLY and CDR2 FYNNEI. The CDR3 protein is CASSEGQGASGYTF. CDR3 DNA sequence: TGTGCCAGCAGTGAAGGGCAGGGGGCTAGTGGCTACACCTTC.

The table lists this clonotype with a few counts. The J gene is TRBJ1-5, the V gene TRBV19, with D unresolved. CDR1 LNHDA and CDR2 SQIVND come from the germline V gene (reference sequence). Deletions cut 1 base from V and 2 bases from J, with 9 bases between. The CDR3 sequence is 15 residues long. The CDR3 here is CASSIVLSGNQPQHF. The DNA for the CDR3 is TGTGCCAGTAGTATAGTGCTATCCGGCAATCAGCCCCAGCATTTT.

The chain carries TRBV6-6 and TRBJ2-1; TRBD1 agrees at 11 bases. The V segment lost 6 bases and the J segment 0 bases; nucleotides outside the gene matches: 13. CDR3 length equals 19 residues. Per germline, CDR1 MNHNY and CDR2 SVGAGI (reference sequence). For the CDR3, the DNA is TGTGCCAGCAGATCCGGGACAGGGGGGGGACTACCCTCCTACAATGAGCAGTTCTTC. Residues: CASRSGTGGGLPSYNEQFF.

This clonotype was counted ten times or more. This chain uses TRBV12-3 or TRBV12-4 with TRBJ1-4, with 8 bases fitting TRBD1. Trimming at V came to 6 bases and at J to 3 bases, leaving 9 bases not matched to a gene. The CDR3 contains 16 residues. The CDR3 is CASSQLTGAANEKLFF. The CDR3, as DNA: TGTGCCAGCAGCCAGCTGACAGGGGCAGCTAATGAAAAACTGTTTTTT.

CDR3 residues: CASSLEPRNYGYTF. The CDR3 DNA sequence: TGTGCCAGCAGCTTAGAGCCCCGAAACTATGGCTACACCTTC. This chain connects TRBV7-6 to TRBJ1-2, with D uncertain. V was cut by 1 base and J by 2 bases, with 8 bases left in between. The CDR3 sequence is 14 residues long. CDR1 SGHVS and CDR2 FNYEAQ come from the germline V gene.

The V gene is TRBV13, the J gene TRBJ2-3; 11 positions agree with TRBD2. The CDR3 is 16 residues long. Trimming took 5 bases from V and 0 from J; bases not matched to a gene: 4. Germline V gene sequence: CDR1 PRHDT, CDR2 FYEKMQ (reference sequence). For the CDR3, the DNA is TGTGCCAGCAGCGAAGGGACTAGCGGAAGCACAGATACGCAGTATTTT. Protein: CASSEGTSGSTDTQYF.

The genes are TRBV20-1 and TRBJ2-7; D gene unclear. The V and J ends lost 1 base and 0 bases respectively, with 4 bases between them. The CDR3 sequence is 12 residues long. Germline V lookup: CDR1 DFQATT, CDR2 SNEGSKA (reference sequence). This chain's CDR3 is CSARADSYEQYF. For the CDR3, the DNA is TGCAGTGCTAGAGCAGACTCCTACGAGCAGTACTTC.

This clonotype was counted only a few times. A junction boundary mismatches the germline segment, possibly from a read error. The CDR3 region is CASSLNDWAFNEQFF. CDR3 bases: TGTGCTAGCAGCTTGAATGATTGGGCATTCAATGAGCAGTTCTTC. V and J are TRBV7-7 and TRBJ2-1; D unclear. In germline, CDR1 is SSHAT, CDR2 FNYEAQ (reference sequence). The CDR3 is 15 residues long.

This clonotype was found a few times. The chain carries TRBV10-3 and TRBJ2-5; D is perhaps TRBD1 or TRBD2 (5 bases each). Per the germline V gene, CDR1 is ENHRY and CDR2 is SYGVKD. The CDR3 extends over 13 amino acids. Deletions cut 6 bases from V and 1 base from J, with 9 bases between. The CDR3 protein is CAIRPGTQETQYF. CDR3 bases: TGTGCCATCAGGCCGGGGACCCAAGAGACCCAGTACTTC.

In its sample, this clonotype was seen a few times. V and J are TRBV5-1 and TRBJ2-2, with D hard to call. CDR1 is SGHRS and CDR2 is YFSETQ in the germline V gene. Trimming took off 4 bases at V and 1 base at J, with 11 bases between the two ends. The CDR3 sequence is 15 residues long. The CDR3 nucleotides are TGCGCCAGCAGCCCTTTAAGGTGGAACACCGGGGAGCTGTTTTTT. Protein sequence: CASSPLRWNTGELFF.

A single count supports this clonotype. V is TRBV18 and J is TRBJ2-2; no firm D call. Germline lookup yields CDR1 KGHSH and CDR2 LQKENI. V lost 1 base, J lost 1 base, and 16 bases lay in between. The CDR3 contains 18 residues. DNA of the CDR3: TGTGCCAGCTCACCACGGACGATTAACAGAGGGAACACCGGGGAGCTGTTTTTT. Residues: CASSPRTINRGNTGELFF.

The chain is built from TRBV5-5 and TRBJ1-5, with 11 positions matching TRBD1. V dropped 0 bases and J dropped 4; count of bases not matched to a gene: 3. The germline V gene encodes CDR1 SGHKS and CDR2 YYEKEE (reference sequence). The CDR3 consists of 16 residues. The CDR3 DNA sequence: TGTGCCAGCAGCTTGGGAGGGACAGGGGGTAATCAGCCCCAGCATTTT. This encodes CASSLGGTGGNQPQHF.

This clonotype turned up a few times. The V call is TRBV3-1, the J call TRBJ2-1; D remains unclear. The CDR3 totals 16 residues. CDR1 and CDR2 (germline): LGHDT, YNNKEL (reference sequence). Trimming removed 6 bases at V and 6 bases at J, with 21 bases between. CDR3 protein: CASSFFGSVSGNEQFF. The CDR3 nucleotides are TGTGCCAGCAGTTTCTTCGGAAGCGTGTCTGGCAATGAGCAGTTCTTC.

The DNA of the CDR3 is TGCAGCGTTGTAAGTCTAAACAGGTACAATGAGCAGTTCTTC. Amino acids: CSVVSLNRYNEQFF. J is TRBJ2-1 and V is TRBV29-1, with D possibly TRBD1 on 5 matching bases. Germline assignment: CDR1 SQVTM and CDR2 ANQGSEA. The CDR3 runs to 14 residues. Trimming shortened V by 4 bases and J by 4 bases, and 14 bases separated the two germline ends.